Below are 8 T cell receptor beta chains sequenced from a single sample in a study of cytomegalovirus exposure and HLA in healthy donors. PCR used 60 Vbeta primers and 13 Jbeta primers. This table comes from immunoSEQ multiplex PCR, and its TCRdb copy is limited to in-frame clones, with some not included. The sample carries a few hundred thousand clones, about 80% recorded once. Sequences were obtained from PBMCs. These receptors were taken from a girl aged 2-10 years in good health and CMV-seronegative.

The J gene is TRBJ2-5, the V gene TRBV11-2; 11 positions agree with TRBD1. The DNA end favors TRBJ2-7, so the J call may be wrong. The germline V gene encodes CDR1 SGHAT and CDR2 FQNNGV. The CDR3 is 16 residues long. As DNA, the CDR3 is TGTGCCAGCAGCTTTTTCCGGGACAGGGGGGACTACGAGCAGTACTTC. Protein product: CASSFFRDRGDYEQYF.

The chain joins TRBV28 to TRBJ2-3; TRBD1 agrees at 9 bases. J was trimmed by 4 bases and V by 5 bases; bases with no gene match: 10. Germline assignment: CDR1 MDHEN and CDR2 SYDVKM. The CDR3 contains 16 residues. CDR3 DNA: TGTGCCAGCAGTGTAACCCGGGACAGGGTGCCAGATACGCAGTATTTT. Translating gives CASSVTRDRVPDTQYF.

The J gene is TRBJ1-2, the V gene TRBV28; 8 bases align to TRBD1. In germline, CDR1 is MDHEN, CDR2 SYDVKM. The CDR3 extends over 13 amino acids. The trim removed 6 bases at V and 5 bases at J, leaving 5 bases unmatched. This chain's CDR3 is CASRLGQEYGYTF. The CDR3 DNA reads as TGTGCCAGCAGGCTGGGACAGGAATATGGCTACACCTTC.

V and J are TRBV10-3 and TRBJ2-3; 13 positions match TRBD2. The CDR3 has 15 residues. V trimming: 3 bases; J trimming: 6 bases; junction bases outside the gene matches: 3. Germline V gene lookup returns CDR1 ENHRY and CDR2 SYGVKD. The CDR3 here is CAISERGLAGDTQYF. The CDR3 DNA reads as TGTGCCATCAGTGAAAGGGGACTAGCGGGGGATACGCAGTATTTT.

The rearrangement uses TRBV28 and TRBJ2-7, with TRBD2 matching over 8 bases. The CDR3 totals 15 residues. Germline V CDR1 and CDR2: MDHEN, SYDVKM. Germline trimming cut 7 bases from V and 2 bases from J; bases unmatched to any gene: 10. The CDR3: CASTTPGLGTYEQYF. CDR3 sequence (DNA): TGTGCCAGCACCACACCGGGACTAGGAACCTACGAGCAGTACTTC.

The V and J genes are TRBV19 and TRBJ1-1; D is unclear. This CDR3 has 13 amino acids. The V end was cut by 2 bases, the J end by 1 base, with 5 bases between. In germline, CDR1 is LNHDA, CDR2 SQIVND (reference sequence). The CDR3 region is CASSIQENTEAFF. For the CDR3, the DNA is TGTGCCAGTAGTATACAGGAGAACACTGAAGCTTTCTTT. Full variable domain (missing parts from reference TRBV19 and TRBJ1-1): DGGITQSPKYLFRKEGQNVTLSCEQNLNHDAMYWYRQDPGQGLRLIYYSQIVNDFQKGDIAEGYSVSREKKESFPLTVTSAQKNPTAFYLCASSIQENTEAFFGQGTRLTVV.

CDR3 amino acids: CASSPSNQPQHF. CDR3 sequence (DNA): TGTGCCAGCAGCCCGAGTAATCAGCCCCAGCATTTT. The chain couples TRBV28 to TRBJ1-5; D not resolved. CDR3 length: 12 amino acids. The V gene's germline CDR1 is MDHEN and CDR2 SYDVKM. V gave up 6 bases and J gave up 4 bases, with 7 bases separating them.

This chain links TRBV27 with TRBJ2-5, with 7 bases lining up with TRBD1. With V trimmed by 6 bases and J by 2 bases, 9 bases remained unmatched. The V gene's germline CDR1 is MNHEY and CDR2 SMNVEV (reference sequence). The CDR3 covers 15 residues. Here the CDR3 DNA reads TGTGCCAGCAGGCCGGAACCGGGACAGCAAGAGACCCAGTACTTC. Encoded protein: CASRPEPGQQETQYF.